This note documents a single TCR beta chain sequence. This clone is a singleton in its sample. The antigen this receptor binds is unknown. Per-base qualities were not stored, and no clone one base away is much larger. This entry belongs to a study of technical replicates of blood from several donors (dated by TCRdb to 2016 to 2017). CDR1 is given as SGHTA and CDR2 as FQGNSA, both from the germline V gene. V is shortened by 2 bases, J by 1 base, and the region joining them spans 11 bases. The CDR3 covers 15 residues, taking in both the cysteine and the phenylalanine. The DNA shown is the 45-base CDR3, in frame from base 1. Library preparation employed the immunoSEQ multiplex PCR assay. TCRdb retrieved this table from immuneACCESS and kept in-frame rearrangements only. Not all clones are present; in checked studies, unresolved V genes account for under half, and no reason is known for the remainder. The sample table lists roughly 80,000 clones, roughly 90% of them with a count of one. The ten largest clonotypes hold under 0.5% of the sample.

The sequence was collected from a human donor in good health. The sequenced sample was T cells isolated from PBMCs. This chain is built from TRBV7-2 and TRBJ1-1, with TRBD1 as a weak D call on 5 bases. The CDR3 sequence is CASSLSRQGNTEAFF. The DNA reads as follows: TGTGCCAGCAGCTTATCGCGGCAGGGGAACACTGAAGCTTTCTTT.